A single sample is the source of the 9 T cell receptor beta chains below, sequenced in a study of CD8 T cells in ankylosing spondylitis. TCRdb re-called the 5' RACE reads through MiXCR, storing one row per CDR3 protein. This sample has 100,000 to 150,000 distinct CDR3 sequences; about 6.5% occur once, and the top ten carry more than 9%. The sample comprised blood, either unsorted or a sorted T cell fraction (not recorded which). The receptors were gathered from a male donor with ankylosing spondylitis or in good health (not recorded which).

This clonotype has at least ten counts. V gene TRBV12-3 or TRBV12-4 combines with J gene TRBJ1-5; tentative D call: TRBD1 (6 bases). The CDR3 is 14 amino acids. V was pared by 1 base and J by 7 bases, with 11 bases between. The CDR3 region is CASSLETGGQPQHF. Here the CDR3 DNA reads TGTGCCAGCAGTTTAGAGACAGGAGGGCAGCCCCAGCATTTT.

V and J are TRBV18 and TRBJ2-2; 13 bases are a match to TRBD2. With 3 bases clipped from V and 5 bases from J, the junction kept 3 bases outside the gene matches. CDR3 size: 16 residues. Germline CDR1 and CDR2: KGHSH and LQKENI. This chain's CDR3 is CASSPGLAGVTGELFF. The CDR3 region has the DNA TGTGCCAGCTCACCTGGACTAGCGGGAGTAACCGGGGAGCTGTTTTTT.

This clonotype showed up many times. The rearrangement uses TRBV5-1 and TRBJ2-7, with 9 bases identical to TRBD1. Trimming took 3 bases from V and 3 from J; bases not matched to a gene: 7. This CDR3 region has 15 residues. Germline lookup yields CDR1 SGHRS and CDR2 YFSETQ. The CDR3 sequence is CASSSGQGPYYEQYF. CDR3 in DNA: TGCGCCAGCAGCTCCGGACAGGGGCCTTACTACGAGCAGTACTTC.

The V call is TRBV6-5, the J call TRBJ1-1; D perhaps matches TRBD1 (6 bases). This CDR3 has 16 amino acids. CDR1 and CDR2 from the germline V gene are MNHEY and SVGAGI. The V and J ends lost 6 bases and 1 base respectively, with 18 bases between them. This CDR3 reads CASRSFLGGSNTEAFF. Here the CDR3 DNA reads TGTGCCAGCAGATCCTTTTTAGGGGGGTCGAACACTGAAGCTTTCTTT.

This clonotype appeared many times. V usage is TRBV11-3 and J usage is TRBJ2-2; 8 bases are shared with TRBD1. The trim removed 5 bases at V and 4 bases at J, leaving 9 bases unmatched. The CDR3 is made up of 16 amino acids. The germline CDR1 and CDR2 sequences are SGHNT and YENEEA. CDR3 in amino acids: CASSQRTGMGTGELFF. CDR3 DNA sequence: TGTGCCAGCAGCCAAAGGACAGGGATGGGCACCGGGGAGCTGTTTTTT.

This clonotype appeared a few times. The chain recombines TRBV30 with TRBJ2-7, with D possibly matching TRBD1 (7 bases). This CDR3 is built from 12 residues. V lost 5 bases to trimming and J lost 3 bases, with 11 bases between them. CDR1 is GTSNPN, CDR2 SVGIG, per germline (reference sequence). CDR3 protein: CAWAGQHYEQYF. DNA for the CDR3: TGTGCCTGGGCGGGACAGCACTACGAGCAGTACTTC.

This clonotype came up many times. This sequence joins TRBV5-1 and TRBJ2-7; perhaps TRBD2 as D (5 bases). The CDR3 consists of 15 residues. The germline V and J ends were trimmed by 4 bases and 2 bases, with 16 bases remaining between them. CDR1 is SGHRS, CDR2 YFSETQ, per germline. Here the CDR3 reads CASSRAAGIPYEQYF. The CDR3 region has the DNA TGCGCCAGCAGCCGTGCCGCCGGGATACCCTACGAGCAGTACTTC.

This clonotype was observed at least ten times. The chain employs TRBV5-1 and TRBJ1-5; no reliable D call. In germline, CDR1 is SGHRS, CDR2 YFSETQ. The CDR3 runs 13 residues. The V end lost 1 base, the J end lost 5 bases, and 7 bases lay between the germline ends. The CDR3, as DNA: TGCGCCAGCAGCTTGTCCAGCGATCAGCCCCAGCATTTT. Its translation: CASSLSSDQPQHF. Filled out from reference TRBV5-1 and TRBJ1-5, the complete variable domain reads KAGVTQTPRYLIKTRGQQVTLSCSPISGHRSVSWYQQTPGQGLQFLFEYFSETQRNKGNFPGRFSGRQFSNSRSEMNVSTLELGDSALYLCASSLSSDQPQHFGDGTRLSIL.

This clonotype showed up many times. The CDR3 DNA follows: TGTGCCAGCAGCTGGTACCAGGGACGGCTGAGCTCCTACAATGAGCAGTTCTTC. As protein: CASSWYQGRLSSYNEQFF. The chain is built from TRBV11-1 and TRBJ2-1; D tentatively reads TRBD1 or TRBD2 (5 bases each). Trimming stripped 4 bases from V and 0 bases from J, with 19 bases between. Looked up from germline, CDR1 is SGHAT and CDR2 is FQDESV (reference sequence). CDR3 length equals 18 residues.